This TCR beta chain appears in the sequencing data of a study of T cell responses to AZD1222 COVID-19 vaccine. Study results and limitations: Unmutated variant regions are reportedly the target of nearly half of TCRs that are spike-specific. Without day 14 samples, only post-peak T cell repertoires were studied. Among the donors, most were white British and more were female, and clonal diversity was possibly underestimated.

Trimming cost V 5 bases and J 7 bases, with 12 bases left between them. The V gene's germline CDR1 is SNHLY and CDR2 FYNNEI. This CDR3 is built from 12 residues. The study pooled second doses at about 4 or about 12 weeks. Assay used: immunoSEQ multiplex PCR; TCRdb lists only in-frame clones, some missing. This table has tens of thousands of clones, roughly four fifths appearing once. On this clone: As yet, its antigen is unknown.

The origin of this receptor is an adult who received the AZD1222 COVID-19 vaccine. The V gene is TRBV2, the J gene TRBJ2-7; no clear D. This material consisted of peripheral blood, taken 28 days after the second AZD1222 dose. CDR3 coding DNA: TGTGCCAGCAGTCTTCAAATATGGGAGCAGTACTTC. This sequence encodes CASSLQIWEQYF.